This T cell receptor (beta chain) was retrieved from a study of early T cells in non-severe SARS-CoV-2 infection. The overall study: Sequencing of bulk RNA from unsorted whole blood was done, without chain pairing.

CDR1 SNHLY and CDR2 FYNNEI come from the germline V gene. V was pared by 6 bases and J by 0 bases, with 11 bases of the junction left unmatched. This CDR3 spans 17 amino acids. Molecules of cDNA were individually given unique molecular identifiers that were attached to them. TCRdb re-called the 5' RACE reads through MiXCR, storing one row per CDR3 protein. The table records about 68,000 distinct CDR3 sequences, about a tenth of them present only once. Study conclusions and caveats: Anti-spike CD8 specificities were favored by VDJdb matching, whose results missed private and CD4 specificities.

This clonotype showed up many times. Its antigen remains unknown. V and J are TRBV2 and TRBJ2-3, with 8 positions matching TRBD2. The receptor was isolated from an adult who was a healthcare worker with PCR-confirmed SARS-CoV-2 infection or an uninfected control (not recorded which). Sequences were obtained from whole blood. The CDR3 DNA follows: TGTGCCAGCAGGGGGTCCCCCCCTAGCGGGAGCACAGATACGCAGTATTTT. It translates to CASRGSPPSGSTDTQYF. Complete variable domain (other parts from reference TRBV2 and TRBJ2-3): EPEVTQTPSHQVTQMGQEVILRCVPISNHLYFYWYRQILGQKVEFLVSFYNNEISEKSEIFDDQFSVERPDGSNFTLKIRSTKLEDSAMYFCASRGSPPSGSTDTQYFGPGTRLTVL.